These 20 T cell receptor beta chains share one sample of origin, sequenced in a study of blood T cells in healthy people across ages. Primers used in a second PCR of roughly 7 to 12 cycles were a sample-barcoded 5' primer and a J-beta primer mix. MiXCR was run by TCRdb on the 5' RACE reads, yielding one entry per CDR3 protein. This sample has about 560,000 distinct CDR3 sequences; around 27% occur once, and the top ten carry over 3.5%. This sample was shared with a second study, whose subject was T cells of mothers and their children.

Sequenced sample: blood. The receptors originated from a boy aged 2 to 9 in good health.

V is TRBV12-3 or TRBV12-4 and J is TRBJ1-2; no clear D gene. CDR3 size: 11 residues. Trimming took off 9 bases at V and 2 bases at J, with 7 bases between the two ends. As DNA, the CDR3 is TGTGCCAGTCGGGGAAACTATGGCTACACCTTC. Translated, it gives CASRGNYGYTF.

This CDR3 reads CASSILQGANTGELFF. Here the CDR3 DNA reads TGTGCCAGCAGTATCCTACAGGGGGCTAACACCGGGGAGCTGTTTTTT. The chain joins TRBV27 to TRBJ2-2, with TRBD1 matching over 9 bases. V was clipped by 5 bases and J by 2 bases; unmatched bases: 6. Germline V gene sequence: CDR1 MNHEY, CDR2 SMNVEV (reference sequence). This CDR3 is built from 16 residues.

The J gene is TRBJ2-1, the V gene TRBV29-1; D unclear. With 7 bases removed from V and 4 bases from J, the gap between germline ends came to 5 bases. Germline lookup yields CDR1 SQVTM and CDR2 ANQGSEA. This CDR3 is built from 10 residues. The CDR3 loop reads CSAAYNEQFF. CDR3 sequence (DNA): TGCAGCGCCGCTTACAATGAGCAGTTCTTC.

V usage is TRBV21-1 and J usage is TRBJ1-1. TRBV21-1 is a recognized pseudogene. The CDR3 is made up of 12 amino acids. The CDR3 sequence: CASSKEGCEAFF. DNA of the CDR3: TGTGCCAGCAGCAAAGAGGGCTGTGAAGCTTTCTTT.

The chain couples TRBV20-1 to TRBJ2-5; D is uncertain. The assigned J gene may be wrong: the sequence end matches TRBJ2-1 better. The CDR3 has 12 residues. Germline-derived CDR1 and CDR2 are DFQATT and SNEGSKA (reference sequence). The CDR3 nucleotides read TGCAGTGCTAGAATACTGGGAAATGAGCAGTTCTTC. Its protein product is CSARILGNEQFF.

This chain connects TRBV5-4 to TRBJ2-7, with 11 bases that match TRBD2. CDR3 length equals 16 residues. Trimming cost V 3 bases and J 7 bases; bases outside gene matches: 12. Germline CDR1 SGHNT, CDR2 YYREEE (reference sequence). The CDR3, as DNA: TGTGCCAGCAGCTGGGAACCGGGACTAGCGGCGTGGGAGCAGTACTTC. This sequence encodes CASSWEPGLAAWEQYF.

The chain employs TRBV3-1 and TRBJ1-2, with 7 bases that match TRBD1. The V and J ends lost 4 bases and 4 bases, in that order; junction bases with no gene match: 6. The V gene's germline CDR1 is LGHDT and CDR2 YNNKEL (reference sequence). The CDR3 loop spans 14 amino acids. This CDR3 is CASSRPDRLYGYTF. Written as DNA, the CDR3 is TGTGCCAGCAGCCGCCCGGACAGGCTCTATGGCTACACCTTC. Variable domain in full (rest from reference TRBV3-1 and TRBJ1-2): DTAVSQTPKYLVTQMGNDKSIKCEQNLGHDTMYWYKQDSKKFLKIMFSYNNKELIINETVPNRFSPKSPDKAHLNLHINSLELGDSAVYFCASSRPDRLYGYTFGSGTRLTVV.

There are a few counts of this clonotype. Germline is not matched at one junction end, which may reflect a read error. CDR3 in DNA: TGTGCCAGCAGTAGGACAGGGGAAGGGGTTCTTTCTTTT. Translating gives CASSRTGEGVLSF. The chain recombines TRBV6-5 with TRBJ1-4, with TRBD1 matching over 9 bases. This CDR3 region has 13 residues. From germline, CDR1 is MNHEY and CDR2 SVGAGI.

The rearrangement uses TRBV11-2 and TRBJ1-1, with a possible D match to TRBD1 (6 bases). Germline values: CDR1 SGHAT, CDR2 FQNNGV. The length of the CDR3 is 17 residues. The ends were cut back, 1 base at V and 2 bases at J, with 17 bases in the middle. CDR3 coding DNA: TGTGCCAGCAGCTTAGTTTCGTACAGGGACCTTAACACTGAAGCTTTCTTT. Residues: CASSLVSYRDLNTEAFF.

A remark on this clonotype: One end of the junction varies from germline; a read error may be responsible. J is TRBJ1-4 and V is TRBV20-1; D uncertain. The CDR3 extends over 14 amino acids. CDR1 and CDR2 (germline): DFQATT, SNEGSKA (reference sequence). The CDR3, as DNA: TGCAGTGCTAGAGGAGCGGCAACTAATGAAAAACTGCTTTTT. This encodes CSARGAATNEKLLF.

With regard to this clonotype: A much larger clone differs by one base, so this may be a read error. The chain couples TRBV20-1 to TRBJ2-7; 8 nucleotides align to TRBD1. The CDR3 contains 15 residues. Germline CDR1 and CDR2: DFQATT and SNEGSKA (reference sequence). Unmatched junction bases numbered 11, after V lost 6 bases and J lost 1 base. CDR3 nucleotide sequence: TGCAGTGCCCTGGACAGGGTTAGATCGTCCTACGAGCAGTACTTC. Translating gives CSALDRVRSSYEQYF.

This clonotype was detected many times. This chain uses TRBV3-1 with TRBJ1-1, with unresolved D. This CDR3 has 18 amino acids. The germline V and J ends were trimmed by 1 base and 0 bases, with 18 bases remaining between them. The V gene's germline CDR1 is LGHDT and CDR2 YNNKEL (reference sequence). CDR3 loop: CASSQGEGNFGMNTEAFF. The CDR3 nucleotides are TGTGCCAGCAGCCAAGGTGAGGGCAACTTCGGGATGAACACTGAAGCTTTCTTT.

V gene TRBV7-2 combines with J gene TRBJ2-1; D tentatively reads TRBD1 or TRBD2 (5 bases each). V lost 5 bases, J lost 4 bases, and 24 bases lay in between. The germline CDR1 and CDR2 sequences are SGHTA and FQGNSA. This CDR3 region has 18 residues. For the CDR3, the DNA is TGTGCCAGCAGCGACGGGACCGATGGGGGTGGCTGGTACAATGAGCAGTTCTTC. Translating gives CASSDGTDGGGWYNEQFF. The entire variable domain, with the rest obtained from reference TRBV7-2 and TRBJ2-1, is as follows: GAGVSQSPSNKVTEKGKDVELRCDPISGHTALYWYRQSLGQGLEFLIYFQGNSAPDKSGLPSDRFSAERTGGSVSTLTIQRTQQEDSAVYLCASSDGTDGGGWYNEQFFGPGTRLTVL.

The rearrangement joins TRBV9 to TRBJ2-7; 13 bases fit TRBD2. There are 17 residues in the CDR3. V dropped 4 bases and J dropped 7; count of bases not matched to a gene: 14. Looked up from germline, CDR1 is SGDLS and CDR2 is YYNGEE. CDR3 bases: TGTGCCAGCAGCCCCCCGGGACTAGCGGGAACCTCGGGGGAGCAGTACTTC. Amino acid sequence: CASSPPGLAGTSGEQYF. Looking up the rest from reference TRBV9 and TRBJ2-7 gives the full variable domain: DSGVTQTPKHLITATGQRVTLRCSPRSGDLSVYWYQQSLDQGLQFLIQYYNGEERAKGNILERFSAQQFPDLHSELNLSSLELGDSALYFCASSPPGLAGTSGEQYFGPGTRLTVT.

The chain combines TRBV29-1 with TRBJ1-1; D is undetermined. The CDR3 spans 13 residues. CDR1 is SQVTM and CDR2 is ANQGSEA in the germline V gene. The V end lost 0 bases, the J end lost 7 bases, and 12 bases lay between the germline ends. Written as DNA, the CDR3 is TGCAGCGTTGAAGAAAAGAGGAGGATTGAAGCTTTCTTT. It yields the protein CSVEEKRRIEAFF.

The DNA for the CDR3 is TGTGCCAGCAGTAGGACAGGGGGAAGGGCCGGGGAGCTGTTTTTT. This translates into CASSRTGGRAGELFF. J is TRBJ2-2 and V is TRBV6-1; 10 bases line up with TRBD1. The CDR3 totals 15 residues. Germline trimming cut 5 bases from V and 6 bases from J; bases unmatched to any gene: 6. From germline, CDR1 is MNHNS and CDR2 SASEGT.

This clonotype was seen a few times. V and J are TRBV11-2 and TRBJ1-2; 10 bases agree with TRBD1. This CDR3 is 15 amino acids long. Germline V gives CDR1 SGHAT, CDR2 FQNNGV. J lost 7 bases, V lost 4 bases, and 9 bases had no gene match. This chain's CDR3 is CASSYLGTGDFGYTF. As DNA, the CDR3 is TGTGCCAGCAGCTACTTGGGGACAGGGGATTTTGGCTACACCTTC.

Only a few counts were recorded for this clonotype. The chain combines TRBV7-9 with TRBJ2-3, with D possibly TRBD1 on 5 matching bases. CDR1 and CDR2 from the germline V gene are SEHNR and FQNEAQ (reference sequence). The V gene lost 7 bases and the J gene lost 0 bases, with 8 bases spanning the gap. CDR3 size: 13 residues. This CDR3 is CASKDTSTDTQYF. The CDR3 DNA reads TGTGCCAGCAAGGACACCAGCACAGATACGCAGTATTTT.

The chain links TRBV7-9 to TRBJ2-3; TRBD2 is a possible D gene (7 bases). V dropped 4 bases and J dropped 1 base, with 21 bases sitting between them. The CDR3 consists of 18 residues. Germline V CDR1 and CDR2: SEHNR, FQNEAQ (reference sequence). CDR3 bases: TGTGCCAGCAGCTACCCGGGGGGCCTATCCTACGGCACAGATACGCAGTATTTT. This codes for CASSYPGGLSYGTDTQYF.

Only a few counts were recorded for this clonotype. The V and J genes are TRBV6-5 and TRBJ1-5; D gene ambiguous. Germline loops: CDR1 MNHEY, CDR2 SVGAGI. The CDR3 runs 18 residues. V was shortened by 0 bases and J by 6 bases, with 21 bases between the two germline ends. The CDR3 loop is CASSYSPRRLWHRQPQHF. CDR3 nucleotide sequence: TGTGCCAGCAGTTACTCCCCTAGGAGGCTTTGGCACCGTCAGCCCCAGCATTTT.